The clone carrying this T cell receptor beta chain was counted between two and nine times. Its antigen remains unknown. The sample belongs to a study of beta chain features in type 1 diabetes. Trimming removed 6 bases from V and 7 bases from J; junction bases left unmatched: 9. The CDR3 contains 15 residues. CDR1 and CDR2 (germline): SNHLY, FYNNEI. General study findings and limits: Compared to healthy donors, patients appeared to have naive, central memory and Treg TCRB repertoires that were more alike.

The investigators reverse transcribed all of the isolated RNA, so they sequenced expressed TCRB transcripts. Profiling relied on immunoSEQ multiplex PCR, and the TCRdb table lists in-frame clones only, not all of them. The table records 250,000 to 300,000 clones, roughly 8% of them present only once. This TCR derives from a woman between 18 and 30 years old in good health. The chain combines TRBV2 with TRBJ2-3, with TRBD2 matching over 11 bases. The sequencing input was central memory CD4+ T cells from blood. CDR3 residues: CASSGLAGGVNTQYF. The CDR3 region has the DNA TGTGCCAGCAGCGGGCTAGCGGGGGGTGTAAATACGCAGTATTTT.